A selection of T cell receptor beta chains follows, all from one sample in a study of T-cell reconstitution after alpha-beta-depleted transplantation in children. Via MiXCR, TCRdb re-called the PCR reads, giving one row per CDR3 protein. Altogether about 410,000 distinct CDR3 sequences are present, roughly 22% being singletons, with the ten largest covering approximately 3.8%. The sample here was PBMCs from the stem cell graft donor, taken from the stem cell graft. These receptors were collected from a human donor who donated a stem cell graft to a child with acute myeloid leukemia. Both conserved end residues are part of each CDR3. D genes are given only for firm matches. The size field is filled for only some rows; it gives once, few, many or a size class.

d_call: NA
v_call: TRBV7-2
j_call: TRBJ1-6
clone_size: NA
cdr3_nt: TGTGCCAGCAGCTTAGAGCCAGGGACAAATTCACCCCTCCACTTT
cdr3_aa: CASSLEPGTNSPLHF

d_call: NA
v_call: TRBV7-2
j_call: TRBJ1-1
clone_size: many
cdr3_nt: TGTGCCAGCAGCCCCCCAGGAACAGTCCAAGCTTTCTTT
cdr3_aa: CASSPPGTVQAFF

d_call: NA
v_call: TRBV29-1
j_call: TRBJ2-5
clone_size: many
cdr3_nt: TGCAGCGTTGAAGATTTTTTGGGGGACGAGACCCAGTACTTC
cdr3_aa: CSVEDFLGDETQYF

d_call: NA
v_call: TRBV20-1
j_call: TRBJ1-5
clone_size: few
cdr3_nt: TGCAGTGCTAGAGATTTATCGGGAGATCAGCCCCAGCATTTT
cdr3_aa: CSARDLSGDQPQHF

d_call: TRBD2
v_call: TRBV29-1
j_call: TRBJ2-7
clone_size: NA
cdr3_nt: TGCAGCGTTGAAGATAAGGCCGCCCTAGCGGGAGGCGAGCAGTACTTC
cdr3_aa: CSVEDKAALAGGEQYF

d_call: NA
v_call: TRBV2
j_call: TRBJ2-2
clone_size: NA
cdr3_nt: TGTGCCATCACCTGGAGGAGGGAAGGGTTCAACACCGGGGAGCTGTTTTTT
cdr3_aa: CAITWRREGFNTGELFF

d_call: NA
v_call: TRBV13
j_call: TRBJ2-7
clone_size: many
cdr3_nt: TGTGCCAGCAGCAACCGGGACATCGGCGACGAGCAGTACTTC
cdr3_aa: CASSNRDIGDEQYF

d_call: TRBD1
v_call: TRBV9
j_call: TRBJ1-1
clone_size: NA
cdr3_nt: TGTGCCAGCAGCCCCGACAGGGTACTGGTGAACACTGAAGCTTTCTTT
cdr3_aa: CASSPDRVLVNTEAFF

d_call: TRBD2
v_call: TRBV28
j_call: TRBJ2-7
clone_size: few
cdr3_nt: TGTGCCACCAAAGGCGGGGGCGAGCAGTACTTC
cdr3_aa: CATKGGGEQYF

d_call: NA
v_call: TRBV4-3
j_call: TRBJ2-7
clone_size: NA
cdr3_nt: TGCGCCAGCAGCCAAGATCTTGGCAGGGGCCCTCGAGCCTACGAGCAGTACTTC
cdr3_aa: CASSQDLGRGPRAYEQYF

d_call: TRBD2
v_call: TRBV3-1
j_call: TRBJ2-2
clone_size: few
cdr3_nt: TGTGCCAGCAGCCAAGGAACCACTAGCGGGTACGGGGAGCTGTTTTTT
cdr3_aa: CASSQGTTSGYGELFF

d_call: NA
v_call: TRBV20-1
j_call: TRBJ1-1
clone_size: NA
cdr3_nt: TGCAGTGCAAACGACGGGAACACTGAAGCTTTCTTT
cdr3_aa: CSANDGNTEAFF

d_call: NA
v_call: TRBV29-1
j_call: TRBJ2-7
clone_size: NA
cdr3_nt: TGCAGCGTTGGGGGGGGGCCATTGTGGGTGCCCTACGAGCAGTACTTC
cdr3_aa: CSVGGGPLWVPYEQYF

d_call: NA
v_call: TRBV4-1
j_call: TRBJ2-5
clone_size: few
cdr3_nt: TGCGCCAGCAGCCAAGATGGACAGCCACGATGGTCCCAGTACTTC
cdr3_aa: CASSQDGQPRWSQYF

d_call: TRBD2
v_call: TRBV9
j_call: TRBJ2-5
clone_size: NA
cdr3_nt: TGTGCCAGCAGCTCTGGTGGGACTAGCGGGATGGAGACCCAGTACTTC
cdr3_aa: CASSSGGTSGMETQYF

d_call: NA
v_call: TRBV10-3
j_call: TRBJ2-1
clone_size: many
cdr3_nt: TGTGCCATCAGTGTGGACAATGAGCAGTTCTTC
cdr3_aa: CAISVDNEQFF

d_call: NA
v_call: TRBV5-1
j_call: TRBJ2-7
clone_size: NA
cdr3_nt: TGCGCCAGCAGTTTGGGACATTCTGTCTTTGGGCAGTACTTC
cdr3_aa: CASSLGHSVFGQYF

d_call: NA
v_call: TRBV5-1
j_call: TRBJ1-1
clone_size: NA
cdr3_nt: TGCGCCAGCAGCTTGGTTGGGAGGTCGAACACTGAAGCTTTCTTT
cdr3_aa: CASSLVGRSNTEAFF

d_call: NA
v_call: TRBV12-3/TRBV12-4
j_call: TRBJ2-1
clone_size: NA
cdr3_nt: TGTGCCAGCAGTTTTACAGGGCTGGGCTCCTACAATGAGCAGTTCTTC
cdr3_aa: CASSFTGLGSYNEQFF

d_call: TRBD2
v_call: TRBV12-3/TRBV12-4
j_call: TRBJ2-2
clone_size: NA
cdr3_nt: TGTGCCAGCACCCGATTGCACGGGGGGAGGGCAATCACCGGGGAGCTGTTTTTT
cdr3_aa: CASTRLHGGRAITGELFF

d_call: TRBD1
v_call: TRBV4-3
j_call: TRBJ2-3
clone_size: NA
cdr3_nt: TGCGCCAGCAGCCGACAGGGGTCCACAGATACGCAGTATTTT
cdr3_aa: CASSRQGSTDTQYF

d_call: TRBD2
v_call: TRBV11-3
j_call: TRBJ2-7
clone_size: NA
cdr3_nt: TGTGCCAGCAGCTTCCGGGTAGCGGGAGGCCCGGGGTACGAGCAGTACTTC
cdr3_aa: CASSFRVAGGPGYEQYF

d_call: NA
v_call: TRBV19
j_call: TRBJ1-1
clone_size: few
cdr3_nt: TGTGCCAGTAGTATAACAGACAGACACATGAACACTGAAGCTTTCTTT
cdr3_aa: CASSITDRHMNTEAFF

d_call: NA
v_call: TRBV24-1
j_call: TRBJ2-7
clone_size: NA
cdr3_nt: TGTGCCACCAGTGGGGCGGGATCCTACGAGCAGTACTTC
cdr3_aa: CATSGAGSYEQYF

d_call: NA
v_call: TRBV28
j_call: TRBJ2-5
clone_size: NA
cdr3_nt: TGTGCCAGCAGCAGACTCCCGGGGGCGAAGACCCAGTACTTC
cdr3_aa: CASSRLPGAKTQYF

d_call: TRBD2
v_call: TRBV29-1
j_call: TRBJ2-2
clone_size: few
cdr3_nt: TGCAGCGTTGGACCGGGACTAGTCAGCACCGGGGAGCTGTTTTTT
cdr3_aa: CSVGPGLVSTGELFF

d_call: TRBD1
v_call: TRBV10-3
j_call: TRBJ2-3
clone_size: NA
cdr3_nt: TGTGCCATCAGTGAGTCAGGGGACAGAAAATCTAGCACAGATACGAAGTATTTT
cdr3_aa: CAISESGDRKSSTDTKYF

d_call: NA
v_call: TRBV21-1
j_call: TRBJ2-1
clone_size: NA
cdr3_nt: TGTGCCAGAGATCAGGGGAAAGGGCAGTTCTTC
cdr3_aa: CARDQGKGQFF

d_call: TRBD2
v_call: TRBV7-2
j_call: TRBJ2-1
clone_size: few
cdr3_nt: TGTGCCAGCTCTACCCGACTAGCTATCCATGAGCAGTTCTTC
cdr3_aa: CASSTRLAIHEQFF

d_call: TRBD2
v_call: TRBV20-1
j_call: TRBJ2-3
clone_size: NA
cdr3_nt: TGCAGTGCTCTACTAGCGGGAGGGCCTCATACGCAGTATTTT
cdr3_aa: CSALLAGGPHTQYF

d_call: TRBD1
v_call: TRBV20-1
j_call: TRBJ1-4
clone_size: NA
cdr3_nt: TGCAGTGCCTTACAGGGGGCGAAACATGAAAAACTGTTTTTT
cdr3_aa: CSALQGAKHEKLFF

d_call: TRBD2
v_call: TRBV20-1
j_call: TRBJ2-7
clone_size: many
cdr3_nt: TGCAGTGCTGGCCAGTCTTTAGCGGGAGTAGGCTACGAGCAGTACTTC
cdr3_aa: CSAGQSLAGVGYEQYF

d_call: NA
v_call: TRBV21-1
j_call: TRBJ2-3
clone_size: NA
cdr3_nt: TGTGCCAGCAGCAAATGGTGCGCAGGCCCCTCGAGGGATACGCAGTATTTT
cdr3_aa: CASSKWCAGPSRDTQYF

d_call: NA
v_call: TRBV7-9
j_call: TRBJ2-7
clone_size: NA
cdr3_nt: TGTGCCAGCAGCTTGGGACACTACACCTACGAGCAGTACTTC
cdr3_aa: CASSLGHYTYEQYF

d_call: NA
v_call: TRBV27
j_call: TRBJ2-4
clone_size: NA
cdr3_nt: TGTGCCAGCAGTCCCCTCGGGGGCAAAAACATTCAGTACTTC
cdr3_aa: CASSPLGGKNIQYF

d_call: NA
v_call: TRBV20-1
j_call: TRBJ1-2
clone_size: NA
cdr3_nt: TGCAGTGCTGTAACAGAGGAGTTGCGTGGCTACACCTTC
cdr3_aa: CSAVTEELRGYTF

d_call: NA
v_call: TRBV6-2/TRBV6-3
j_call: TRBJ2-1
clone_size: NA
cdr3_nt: TGTGCCAGCGACTTAGAGGAGGTGGGCAATGAGCAGTTCTTC
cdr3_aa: CASDLEEVGNEQFF

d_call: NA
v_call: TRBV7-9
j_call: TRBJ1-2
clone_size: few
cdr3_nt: TGTGCCAGCAGCTTAGCTCTCCAAGCCGAGGATGGCTACACCTTC
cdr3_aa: CASSLALQAEDGYTF

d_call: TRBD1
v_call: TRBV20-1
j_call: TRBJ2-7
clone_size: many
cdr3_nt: TGCAGTGCTAGAGAGGGGACAGCCGAGCAGTACTTC
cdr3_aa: CSAREGTAEQYF

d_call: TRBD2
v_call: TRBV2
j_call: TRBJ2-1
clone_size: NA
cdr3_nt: TGTGCCAGCAGTGAGACTAGCGGGGCCTACAATGAGCAGTTCTTC
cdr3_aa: CASSETSGAYNEQFF

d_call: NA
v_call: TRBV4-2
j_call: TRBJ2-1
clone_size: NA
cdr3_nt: TGTGCCAGCAGCCATTTCTACCGGGAAGGTGGGTATGAGCAGTTCTTC
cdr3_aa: CASSHFYREGGYEQFF

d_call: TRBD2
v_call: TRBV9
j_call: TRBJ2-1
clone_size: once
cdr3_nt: TGTGCCAGCAGCGTCTCTAGCGGGAGGGCCAATGAGCAGTTCTTC
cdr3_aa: CASSVSSGRANEQFF

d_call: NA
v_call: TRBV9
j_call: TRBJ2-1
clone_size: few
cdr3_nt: TGTGCCAGCAGCGTAGAGGCTAGAGGCGATGAGCAGTTCTTC
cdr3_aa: CASSVEARGDEQFF

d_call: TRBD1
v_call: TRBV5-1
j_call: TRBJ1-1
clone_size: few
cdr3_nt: TGCGCCAGCAGCCCGGGACAGCTAAGAAGGAACACTGAAGCTTTCTTT
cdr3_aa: CASSPGQLRRNTEAFF

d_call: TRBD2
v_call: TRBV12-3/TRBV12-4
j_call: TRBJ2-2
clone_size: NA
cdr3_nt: TGTGCCAGCAGATTTAGCGGGAGCACCGGGGAGCTGTTTTTT
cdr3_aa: CASRFSGSTGELFF

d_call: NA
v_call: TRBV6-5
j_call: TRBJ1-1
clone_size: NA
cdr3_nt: TGTGCCAGCAGTTATGGGAGGACTGAAGCTTTCTTT
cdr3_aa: CASSYGRTEAFF

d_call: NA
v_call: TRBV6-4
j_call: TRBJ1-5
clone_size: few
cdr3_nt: TGTGCCAGCAGTGACTCGGGGGGAAATCAGCCCCAGCATTTT
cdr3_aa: CASSDSGGNQPQHF

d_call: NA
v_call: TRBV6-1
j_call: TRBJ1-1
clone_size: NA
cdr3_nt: TGTGCCAGCAGTCGGGGACCGAGGCTTCCTATGGAAGCTTTCTTT
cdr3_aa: CASSRGPRLPMEAFF

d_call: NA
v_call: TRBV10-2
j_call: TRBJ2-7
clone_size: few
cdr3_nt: TGCACCAGTTCAGACTCCTCCTACGAGCAGTACTTC
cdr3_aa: CTSSDSSYEQYF

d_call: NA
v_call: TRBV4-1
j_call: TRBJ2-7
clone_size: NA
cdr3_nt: TGCGCCAGCAGCCAAGGCCGCCTGGGGAAAGGGTACGAGCAGTACTTC
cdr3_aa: CASSQGRLGKGYEQYF

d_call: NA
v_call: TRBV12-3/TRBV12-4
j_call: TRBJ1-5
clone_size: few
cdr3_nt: TGTGCCAGCAGCCTCACTAGCGTGAATCAGCCCCAGCATTTT
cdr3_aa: CASSLTSVNQPQHF

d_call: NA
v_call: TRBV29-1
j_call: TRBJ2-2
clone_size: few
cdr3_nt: TGCAGCGTTGCTTCAGGGTCCGGGGAGCTGTTTTTT
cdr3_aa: CSVASGSGELFF

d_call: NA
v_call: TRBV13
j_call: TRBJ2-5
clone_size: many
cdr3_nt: TGTGCCAGCAGCTTTCCCCGGGGTTCAAGGCAAGAGACCCAGTACTTC
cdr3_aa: CASSFPRGSRQETQYF

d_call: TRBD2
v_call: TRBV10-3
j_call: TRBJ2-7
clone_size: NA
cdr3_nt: TGTGCCATCATCGGTACTAGCGGGAGCGAAGAATACGGGCAGTACTTC
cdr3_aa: CAIIGTSGSEEYGQYF

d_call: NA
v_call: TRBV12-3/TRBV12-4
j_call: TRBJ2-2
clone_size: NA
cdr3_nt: TGTGCCAGCAGGGGAGACACTGCGAACACCGGGGAGCTGTTTTTT
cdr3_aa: CASRGDTANTGELFF